The T cell receptor beta chain under discussion was sequenced for a study of blood T cell repertoires in COVID-19. The CDR3 runs 13 residues. Trimming cost V 8 bases and J 3 bases; bases outside gene matches: 7. Per germline, CDR1 SEHNR and CDR2 FQNEAQ (reference sequence). This clone was seen only a few times. Profiled with immunoSEQ multiplex PCR; TCRdb holds only in-frame clones, not every one. Of 120,000 or so clones listed, more than 75% are singletons. The clonotype was recovered from a human donor in a cohort sampled during active COVID-19. The sequenced sample consisted of peripheral blood. The rearrangement uses TRBV7-9 and TRBJ2-7, with 7 bases aligning to TRBD2. In DNA form, the CDR3 reads TGTGCCAGCGGGAGGGGAGGGAGCTACGAGCAGTACTTC. This gives the protein CASGRGGSYEQYF.